The clone carrying this T cell receptor beta chain was picked up a small number of times. CDR3 length: 13 residues. V was clipped by 10 bases and J by 0 bases; unmatched bases: 5. CDR1 is MDHEN, CDR2 SYDVKM, per germline. No patient received treatment before thyroid surgery. This record belongs to a study of metastatic and nonmetastatic thyroid tumors. In the source study's methods: To classify distant metastasis in papillary thyroid cancer, a model was built from CDR3 differences across clinicopathological groups. TCRdb re-called clones from the PCR reads using MiXCR. These V and J calls originate from TCRdb's pipeline instead of the authors' own analysis. The repertoire includes 5,800 or so clones, 25% to 40% of them detected once, and roughly 20% sits in the top ten.

This sequence joins TRBV28 and TRBJ1-2; 7 bases fit TRBD1. The source material was tumor tissue. The receptor's source is a female donor with papillary thyroid cancer or a benign thyroid nodule (not recorded which). Some clones in this sample may be carry-over from other donors' samples. The CDR3 DNA is TGTGCCATCTCAACAGGGGCTAACTATGGCTACACCTTC. This translates into CAISTGANYGYTF.